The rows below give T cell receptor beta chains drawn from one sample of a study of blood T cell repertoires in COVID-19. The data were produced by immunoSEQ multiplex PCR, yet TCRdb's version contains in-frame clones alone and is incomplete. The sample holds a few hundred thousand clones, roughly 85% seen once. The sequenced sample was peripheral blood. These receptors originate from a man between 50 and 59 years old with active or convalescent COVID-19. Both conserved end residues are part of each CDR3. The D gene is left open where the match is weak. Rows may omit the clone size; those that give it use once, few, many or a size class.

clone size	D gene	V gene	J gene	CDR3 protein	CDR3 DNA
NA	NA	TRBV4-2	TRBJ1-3	CASSQPPRGNTIYF	TGTGCCAGCAGCCAACCCCCCAGGGGAAACACCATATATTTT
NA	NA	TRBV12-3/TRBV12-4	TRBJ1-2	CASGVGGSGYTF	TGTGCCAGCGGGGTGGGGGGTAGTGGCTACACCTTC
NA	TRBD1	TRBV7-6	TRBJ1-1	CASSLSGTGGSEAFF	TGTGCCAGCAGCTTATCCGGGACAGGGGGCTCTGAAGCTTTCTTT
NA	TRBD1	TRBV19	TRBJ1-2	CASSRDRGLEGYTF	TGTGCCAGTAGCCGGGACAGGGGACTAGAGGGCTACACCTTC
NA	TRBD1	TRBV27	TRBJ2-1	CASSPQGGQQFF	TGTGCCAGCTCACCCCAAGGGGGCCAGCAGTTCTTC
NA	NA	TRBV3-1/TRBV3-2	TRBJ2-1	CASSLTENLSDEQFF	TGTGCCAGCAGCCTAACCGAGAACCTAAGCGATGAGCAGTTCTTC
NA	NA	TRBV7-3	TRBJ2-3	CASSSAGSTDTQYF	TGTGCCAGCAGCTCTGCGGGCAGCACAGATACGCAGTATTTT
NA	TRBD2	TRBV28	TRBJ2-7	CVSPPAGLAGGRSSYEQYF	TGTGTCAGTCCCCCGGCGGGGCTAGCGGGAGGGAGGAGCTCCTACGAGCAGTACTTC
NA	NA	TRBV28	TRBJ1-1	CASFERGASNTEAFF	TGTGCCAGCTTCGAGCGGGGGGCATCGAACACTGAAGCTTTCTTT
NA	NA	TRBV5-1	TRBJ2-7	CASGTQGGKSYEQYF	TGCGCCAGTGGGACCCAAGGGGGAAAATCCTACGAGCAGTACTTC
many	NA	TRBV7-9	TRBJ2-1	CASSVSGNSANEQFF	TGTGCCAGCAGCGTTTCCGGGAACTCAGCGAATGAGCAGTTCTTC
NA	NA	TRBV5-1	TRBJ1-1	CASSSGSGGTEAFF	TGCGCCAGCAGCTCCGGGTCCGGAGGCACTGAAGCTTTCTTT
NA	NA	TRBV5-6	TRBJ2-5	CASSFPLREVQETQYF	TGTGCCAGCAGCTTTCCGTTGAGGGAGGTTCAAGAGACCCAGTACTTC
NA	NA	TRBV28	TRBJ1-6	CASSLVQGNSPLHF	TGTGCCAGCAGTTTAGTACAGGGTAATTCACCCCTCCACTTT
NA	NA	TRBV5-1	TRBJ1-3	CASSLALGSGNTIYF	TGCGCCAGCAGCTTGGCTTTGGGCTCCGGAAACACCATATATTTT
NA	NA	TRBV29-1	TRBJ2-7	CSVGSRGMGIYEQYF	TGCAGCGTTGGTAGTCGAGGGATGGGGATATACGAGCAGTACTTC
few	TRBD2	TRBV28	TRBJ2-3	CASERGGRGDTQYF	TGTGCCAGCGAGCGAGGCGGGAGGGGAGATACGCAGTATTTT
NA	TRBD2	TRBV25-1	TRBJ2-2	CASTPGTSGRGGTGELFF	TGTGCCAGCACCCCCGGGACTAGCGGGAGGGGGGGCACCGGGGAGCTGTTTTTT
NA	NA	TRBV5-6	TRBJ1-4	CASSLAQINEKLFF	TGTGCCAGCAGCTTGGCACAGATTAATGAAAAACTGTTTTTT
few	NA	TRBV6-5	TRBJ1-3	CASSYRYTAGNTIYF	TGTGCCAGCAGTTATCGATACACCGCTGGAAACACCATATATTTT
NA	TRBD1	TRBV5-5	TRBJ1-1	CASSALGTENTEAFF	TGTGCCAGCAGCGCCCTAGGGACAGAGAACACTGAAGCTTTCTTT
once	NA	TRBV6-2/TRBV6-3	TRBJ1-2	CASSYSQGWGYTF	TGTGCCAGCAGTTACTCACAGGGTTGGGGCTACACCTTC
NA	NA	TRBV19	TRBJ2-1	CASSIAEGVYNEQFF	TGTGCCAGTAGTATAGCCGAGGGAGTCTACAATGAGCAGTTCTTC
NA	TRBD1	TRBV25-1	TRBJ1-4	CASSETGKEEKLFF	TGTGCCAGCAGTGAGACAGGGAAAGAAGAAAAACTGTTTTTT
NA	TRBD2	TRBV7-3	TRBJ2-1	CASSPPSLAGGHYNEQFF	TGTGCCAGCAGCCCTCCCTCACTAGCGGGAGGCCACTACAATGAGCAGTTCTTC
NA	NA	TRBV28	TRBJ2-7	CASSAPGPQGQYF	TGTGCCAGCAGTGCTCCGGGTCCCCAAGGGCAGTACTTC
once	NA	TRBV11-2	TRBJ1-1	CASSLVRGRAFF	TGTGCCAGCAGCTTAGTAAGGGGTCGAGCTTTCTTT
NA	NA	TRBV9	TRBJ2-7	CASSVGGSLYEQYF	TGTGCCAGCAGCGTAGGAGGGAGCCTTTACGAGCAGTACTTC
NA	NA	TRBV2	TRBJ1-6	CASSDSTEESSYNSPLHF	TGTGCCAGCAGTGACTCTACCGAGGAGAGCTCCTATAATTCACCCCTCCACTTT
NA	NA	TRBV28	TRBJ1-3	CASSLGAGNTIYF	TGTGCCAGCAGCCTAGGGGCCGGAAACACCATATATTTT
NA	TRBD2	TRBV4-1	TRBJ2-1	CASSQEAGGLFF	TGCGCCAGCAGCCAAGAAGCGGGAGGGCTGTTCTTC
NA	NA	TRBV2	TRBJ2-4	CASSEALAGLNF	TGTGCCAGCAGTGAAGCGCTAGCAGGTCTCAACTTC
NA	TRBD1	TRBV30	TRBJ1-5	CAWSVRGQGSNQPQHF	TGTGCCTGGAGTGTACGAGGACAGGGGAGCAATCAGCCCCAGCATTTT
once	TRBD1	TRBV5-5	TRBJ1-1	CASSRTGGVEAFF	TGTGCCAGCAGCCGGACAGGGGGCGTTGAAGCTTTCTTT
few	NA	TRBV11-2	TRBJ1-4	CASRSGELTNEKLFF	TGTGCCAGCAGGTCGGGGGAGCTTACTAATGAAAAACTGTTTTTT
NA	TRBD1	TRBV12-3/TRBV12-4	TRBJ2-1	CASRNFTGVSVF	TGTGCCAGCAGGAACTTCACAGGGGTCTCTGTCTTC
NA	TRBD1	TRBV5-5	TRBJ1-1	CASSSLQGATEAFF	TGTGCCAGCAGCTCGTTACAGGGGGCAACTGAAGCTTTCTTT
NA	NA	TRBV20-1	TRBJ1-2	CSASQGSYGYTF	TGCAGTGCTAGTCAGGGTAGCTATGGCTACACCTTC